This T cell receptor (beta chain) was recovered during a study of T cells in Graves' hyperthyroidism and ophthalmopathy. The V segment lost 3 bases and the J segment 0 bases; nucleotides outside the gene matches: 14. The CDR3 spans 20 residues. The germline gives CDR1 LNHNV, CDR2 YYDKDF (reference sequence). Amplification targeted TCR beta CDR3 regions from RNA transcripts. A first-round RT-PCR of the TCR CDR3 used the HTBI primer set. TCRdb redid the calling of the multiplex PCR reads with MiXCR, one entry per CDR3 protein. This table has around 580,000 distinct CDR3 sequences, just over 45% appearing once. Among the patients, aged 18 to 65, hyperthyroidism was newly diagnosed and had lasted under 2 months. Orbital computed tomography and thyroid ultrasound, together with serum TRAb and thyroxine and clinical symptoms, were used for diagnoses. This clonotype has at least ten counts. Antigen specificity is unknown.

Notes on the study in general: Ophthalmopathy was model-predicted a median around seven months pre-onset. Ophthalmopathy was distinguished from stable hyperthyroidism by 13 V-J signatures.

Sequencing input: peripheral blood or thyroid tissue (not recorded which). The clonotype originates from a woman younger than 35 with Graves' hyperthyroidism. This sequence joins TRBV15 and TRBJ2-6, with TRBD1 matching 7 bases. The CDR3 spells CATSSERGTAKFSGANVLTF. The CDR3 DNA sequence: TGTGCCACCAGCAGTGAACGTGGGACAGCGAAGTTCTCTGGGGCCAACGTCCTGACTTTC.